This T cell receptor beta chain emerged from a study of identical twins. Study-wide findings and caveats: Conclusions rested on cross-sectional statistics rather than following the same donors. Carriage of fewer insertions was seen in abundant cord blood beta clonotypes, whereas memory repertoires showed none.

V lost 5 bases and J lost 0, with 14 bases in between. CDR1 SQVTM and CDR2 ANQGSEA come from the germline V gene. This CDR3 is 14 amino acids long. Template switching introduced a universal primer site, and the cDNA bore unique molecular identifiers. TCRdb re-called the 5' RACE reads with MiXCR, one entry per CDR3 protein. The table lists about 1.7 million distinct CDR3 sequences, less than 40% of them singletons, with 0.27% in the top ten. This clonotype was seen a handful of times. Its cognate antigen is unknown. The sequenced sample consisted of cord blood. The clonotype comes from a newborn girl in good health. V is TRBV29-1 and J is TRBJ2-7; D unclear. This CDR3 reads CSVCGGSLSYEQYF. CDR3 nucleotides: TGCAGCGTTTGCGGCGGCAGTCTCTCCTACGAGCAGTACTTC.